This T cell receptor beta chain comes out of a study of T cell repertoires in cytomegalovirus infection. Across the whole study: Epitope selection comprised recently identified HLA-C-restricted CMV epitopes and well-studied HLA-B-restricted CMV epitopes. Shared public TCR beta signatures pointed to both CMV infection and a matching HLA type. Findings and limits, study-wide: Predominance within the ex vivo response was attributable to HLA-C-restricted CMV-specific TCR beta clonotypes. CMV carriers with the relevant HLA were identified by cumulative public TCR beta family frequency.

Turning to this clonotype: Its antigen remains unidentified.

The CDR3 length is 16 residues. V lost 4 bases and J 0 bases, leaving 13 bases between the germline ends. CDR1 and CDR2 (germline): SEHNR, FQNEAQ (reference sequence). TCRdb ran MiXCR on the reads and lists one entry per CDR3 protein. This table has tens of thousands of distinct CDR3 sequences, 20% to 25% appearing once. The sequence came from a human donor in good health (CMV status not recorded). Some clones in this sample may be carry-over from other donors' samples. The material was CD8+ T cells from cultured PBMCs, obtained from culture after CMV antigen stimulation. V gene TRBV7-9 combines with J gene TRBJ1-3; weak D call: TRBD1 (6 bases). CDR3 sequence (DNA): TGTGCCAGCAGCTCCTCAAGACAGGTCTCTGGAAACACCATATATTTT. Translating gives CASSSSRQVSGNTIYF.